A selection of T cell receptor beta chains follows, all from one sample in a study of cytomegalovirus exposure and HLA in healthy donors. Here immunoSEQ multiplex PCR was the method, and the copy in TCRdb shows in-frame clones only, minus some. There are about 84,000 clones in the sample; roughly 63% occur only once, and 15% lies in the top ten. Input material: PBMCs. Source of these receptors: a woman aged 40-49 years in good health and CMV-seropositive. The CDR3 runs from the conserved cysteine through the conserved F or W. The order of the fields is CDR3 protein, CDR3 DNA, V gene, D gene, clone size, J gene. D genes are given only for firm matches. A clone size is listed for some rows: how often the clone was seen (once, few, many), or a class if it is expanded.

CASSNSLYEQYF TGTGCCAGCAGTAACTCATTATACGAGCAGTACTTC TRBV6-5 . . TRBJ2-7
CASQLNPGNTDTQYF TGTGCCAGCCAGCTCAACCCAGGGAACACAGATACGCAGTATTTT TRBV2 . . TRBJ2-3
CASSQVGSGRPNTDTQYF TGCGCCAGCAGCCAAGTCGGTAGCGGGAGGCCAAACACAGATACGCAGTATTTT TRBV4-3 TRBD2 . TRBJ2-3
CASSHGIIGGFNQPQHF TGTGCCAGTAGCCATGGAATAATAGGAGGCTTTAATCAGCCCCAGCATTTT TRBV19 . . TRBJ1-5
CASSLRTSGSSYNEQFF TGTGCCAGCAGTTTACGGACTAGCGGGAGCTCCTACAATGAGCAGTTCTTC TRBV27 TRBD2 . TRBJ2-1
CASSPLEGRDETQYF TGTGCCAGCAGCCCTCTTGAAGGCAGGGATGAGACCCAGTACTTC TRBV5-6 . . TRBJ2-5
CASSAQGPYSNQPQHF TGTGCCAGCAGTGCGCAGGGGCCTTATAGCAATCAGCCCCAGCATTTT TRBV2 . . TRBJ1-5
CASSLVALQETQYF TGTGCCAGCAGTTTAGTGGCCCTGCAAGAGACCCAGTACTTC TRBV27 . . TRBJ2-5
CASSPPTHGTAYGYTF TGTGCCAGCAGTCCTCCCACCCACGGGACAGCTTATGGCTACACCTTC TRBV6-7 TRBD1 . TRBJ1-2
CASSIREELNYGYTF TGTGCCAGTAGTATAAGGGAGGAGTTAAACTATGGCTACACCTTC TRBV19 . . TRBJ1-2
CASSQTQGLGEQYF TGTGCCAGCAGCCAAACCCAGGGGCTGGGTGAGCAGTACTTC TRBV14 . . TRBJ2-7
CASSPSGRVAYEQYF TGTGCCAGCAGCCCCTCAGGGAGGGTGGCCTACGAGCAGTACTTC TRBV28 TRBD2 . TRBJ2-7
CASSSSGESYNEQFF TGTGCCAGCAGCTCGTCGGGAGAATCGTACAATGAGCAGTTCTTC TRBV7-2 . . TRBJ2-1
CASSRDRAETQYF TGTGCCAGCAGCCGGGACAGGGCGGAGACCCAGTACTTC TRBV7-2 TRBD1 . TRBJ2-5
CASSEGDSLFYEQYF TGTGCCAGCAGTGAAGGGGACAGCTTATTTTACGAGCAGTACTTC TRBV2 TRBD1 once TRBJ2-7
CATSGTGTYEQYF TGTGCCACCAGCGGGACAGGAACCTACGAGCAGTACTTC TRBV15 TRBD1 . TRBJ2-7
CASSYSEQGAGYGYTF TGTGCCAGCAGTTACTCTGAACAGGGGGCAGGCTATGGCTACACCTTC TRBV6-6 TRBD1 . TRBJ1-2
CASMDRLGLSYEQYF TGTGCCAGCATGGACAGGCTCGGACTCTCCTACGAGCAGTACTTC TRBV6-5 TRBD1 few TRBJ2-7
CASSSPIQGTGEKLFF TGTGCCAGCAGTTCCCCTATACAGGGGACGGGTGAAAAACTGTTTTTT TRBV28 TRBD1 . TRBJ1-4
CASLGEESIHYGYTF TGTGCCAGCTTAGGGGAAGAGTCAATTCACTATGGCTACACCTTC TRBV19 . few TRBJ1-2
CASRGDFLDSGANVLTF TGTGCCAGCAGGGGGGACTTCCTCGACTCTGGGGCCAACGTCCTGACTTTC TRBV28 . . TRBJ2-6
CASNKDRGGYTF TGTGCCAGCAACAAAGACAGGGGCGGCTACACCTTC TRBV7-9 TRBD1 few TRBJ1-2